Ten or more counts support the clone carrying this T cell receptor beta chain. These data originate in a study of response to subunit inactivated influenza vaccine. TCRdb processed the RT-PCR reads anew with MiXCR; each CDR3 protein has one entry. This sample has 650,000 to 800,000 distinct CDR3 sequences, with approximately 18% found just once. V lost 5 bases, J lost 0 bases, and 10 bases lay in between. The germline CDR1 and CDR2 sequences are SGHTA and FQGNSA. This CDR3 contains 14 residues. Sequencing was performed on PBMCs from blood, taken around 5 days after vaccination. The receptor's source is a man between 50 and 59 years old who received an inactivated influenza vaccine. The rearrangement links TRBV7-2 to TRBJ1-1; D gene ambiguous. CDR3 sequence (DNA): TGTGCCAGCAGCCTCCCTACCATGAACACTGAAGCTTTCTTT. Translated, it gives CASSLPTMNTEAFF.